A single T cell receptor (beta chain) is shown here with its context. It lacks a known antigen. No qualities accompany the bases; no much larger clone lies one base away. The sample belongs to a study of control samples from healthy donors and cancer patients (dated by TCRdb to the early 2020s). Via the germline V gene, CDR1 is SGHRS and CDR2 YFSETQ. After removal of 3 bases from V and 12 bases from J, the junction retains 8 bases not matched to a gene. From the cysteine up to the phenylalanine, the CDR3 has a length of 13 residues. The sequence is cut down to CDR3 DNA, 39 bases in frame from base 1. Receptor libraries were prepared by the immunoSEQ multiplex PCR assay. In its TCRdb copy, this immuneACCESS table keeps in-frame sequences only and misses some clones. Where compared with another copy, unresolved V genes explain less than half of these, and the others have no known cause. This sample comprises over 100,000 clones, 92% of them detected only once. The ten largest clonotypes hold roughly 6% of the sample.

This receptor chain uses TRBV5-1 and TRBJ2-5, with 10 bases matching TRBD1. The TCR was taken from a man between 18 and 29 years old in good health. The sequenced material came from blood. In nucleotides, the sequence is TGCGCCAGCAGCTCCTCCTCCGGGACAGGGGAGTACTTC. This translates into CASSSSSGTGEYF.